The 10 T cell receptor beta chains presented below share a single source sample, sequenced in a study of lymphopenia after photon versus proton radiotherapy. The method was immunoSEQ multiplex PCR; TCRdb's version includes in-frame clones alone and lacks a portion of them. The repertoire includes roughly 23,000 clones, around nine tenths of them detected once, and about 10% sits in the top ten. This specimen consisted of peripheral blood, obtained from a patient treated with proton-based radiotherapy. Source of these receptors: an older woman with pancreatic cancer. Some clones in this sample may be carry-over from other donors' samples.

This chain connects TRBV5-5 to TRBJ1-5, with D perhaps TRBD1 (5 bases). The CDR3 runs to 15 residues. With 0 bases removed from V and 7 bases from J, the gap between germline ends came to 14 bases. Germline V gives CDR1 SGHKS, CDR2 YYEKEE (reference sequence). The CDR3 sequence is CASSLDSGGWQPQHF. In DNA, the CDR3 is TGTGCCAGCAGCTTGGACTCCGGGGGTTGGCAGCCCCAGCATTTT. Variable domain in full (rest from reference TRBV5-5 and TRBJ1-5): DAGVTQSPTHLIKTRGQQVTLRCSPISGHKSVSWYQQVLGQGPQFIFQYYEKEERGRGNFPDRFSARQFPNYSSELNVNALLLGDSALYLCASSLDSGGWQPQHFGDGTRLSIL.

This chain connects TRBV19 to TRBJ2-7; D unresolved. Germline values: CDR1 LNHDA, CDR2 SQIVND (reference sequence). This CDR3 contains 13 residues. Trimming removed 4 bases at V and 2 bases at J, with 9 bases between. CDR3 region: CASSKAAAYEQYF. DNA of the CDR3: TGTGCCAGTAGTAAGGCCGCCGCCTACGAGCAGTACTTC.

The chain combines TRBV6-5 with TRBJ2-7, with 7 bases that match TRBD1. Per germline, CDR1 MNHEY and CDR2 SVGAGI. V shed 2 bases and J 2 bases; nucleotides not matched to a gene: 9. This CDR3 has 16 residues. The CDR3 coding sequence is TGTGCCAGCAGTTACCAAAACCCGGGACAGACCTACGAGCAGTACTTC. Residues: CASSYQNPGQTYEQYF.

This clone was recorded only once. One end of the junction fails to match germline, which may point to a read error. The CDR3 here is CASSEVYAGDQATQYF. The CDR3 nucleotides read TGTGCCAGCAGTGAAGTTTACGCAGGAGACCAAGCGACCCAGTACTTC. V usage is TRBV25-1 and J usage is TRBJ2-5; D not resolved. The CDR3 is 16 amino acids. Looked up from germline, CDR1 is MGHDK and CDR2 is SYGVNS.

CDR3 sequence reads: CASSPWTEMNTEAFF. The CDR3 nucleotides are TGTGCCAGCAGCCCGTGGACAGAAATGAACACTGAAGCTTTCTTT. The V and J genes are TRBV11-1 and TRBJ1-1; D perhaps matches TRBD1 (6 bases). The germline V gene has CDR1 SGHAT and CDR2 FQDESV (reference sequence). The CDR3 has 15 residues. The V end lost 5 bases, the J end lost 0 bases, and 13 bases lay between the germline ends.

The rearrangement links TRBV6-4 to TRBJ1-1, with D possibly being TRBD1 (5 bases). Trimming left V 3 bases short and J 10 bases short, with 15 bases between. CDR1 and CDR2 (germline): MRHNA, SNTAGT. This CDR3 has 13 residues. CDR3: CASSERADSPAFF. In DNA form, the CDR3 reads TGTGCCAGCAGTGAAAGAGCAGACAGTCCAGCTTTCTTT.

The rearrangement links TRBV15 to TRBJ1-2, with D unclear. The germline CDR1 and CDR2 sequences are LNHNV and YYDKDF (reference sequence). Deletions cut 0 bases from V and 9 bases from J, with 11 bases between. This CDR3 comprises 13 residues. CDR3: CATSRDKTFSYTF. CDR3 DNA: TGTGCCACCAGCAGAGACAAGACTTTTAGCTACACCTTC.

The gene calls are TRBV10-3 and TRBJ2-1; 10 nucleotides match TRBD2. The germline gives CDR1 ENHRY, CDR2 SYGVKD. Trimming at V came to 7 bases and at J to 7 bases, leaving 10 bases not matched to a gene. The CDR3 spans 15 residues. The CDR3 region has the DNA TGTGCCATCATATTGTGGCTAGCGGGAGCGAATGAGCAGTTCTTC. It codes for CAIILWLAGANEQFF.

V is TRBV2 and J is TRBJ2-1, with TRBD1 matching over 8 bases. CDR1 is SNHLY, CDR2 FYNNEI, per germline. The CDR3 is 15 amino acids. The J segment lost 4 bases and the V segment lost 6 bases, leaving 8 bases of the junction unmatched. The CDR3 region is CASSIGQGRYNEQFF. The CDR3 DNA sequence: TGTGCCAGCAGCATAGGACAGGGCCGGTACAATGAGCAGTTCTTC.

The chain is built from TRBV6-5 and TRBJ1-1; D is possibly TRBD1 (6 bases). V was trimmed by 5 bases and J by 4 bases, leaving 17 bases between them. The CDR3 spans 15 residues. In germline, CDR1 is MNHEY, CDR2 SVGAGI. The CDR3 DNA is TGTGCCAGCAGTCCCGCCTCAGGGGTGCCCACTGAAGCTTTCTTT. Translating it yields CASSPASGVPTEAFF.